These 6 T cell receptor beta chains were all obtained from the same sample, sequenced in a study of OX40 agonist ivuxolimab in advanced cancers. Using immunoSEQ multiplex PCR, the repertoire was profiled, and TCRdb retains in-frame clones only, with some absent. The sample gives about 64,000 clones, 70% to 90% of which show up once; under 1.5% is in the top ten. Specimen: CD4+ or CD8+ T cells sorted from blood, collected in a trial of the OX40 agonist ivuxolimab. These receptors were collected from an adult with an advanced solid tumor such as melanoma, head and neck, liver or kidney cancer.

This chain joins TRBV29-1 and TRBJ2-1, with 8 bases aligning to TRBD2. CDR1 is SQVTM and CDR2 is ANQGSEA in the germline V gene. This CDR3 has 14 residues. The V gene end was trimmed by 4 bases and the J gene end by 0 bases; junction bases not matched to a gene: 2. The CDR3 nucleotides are TGCAGCGTTGCAAGCGGGGGCTCCTACAATGAGCAGTTCTTC. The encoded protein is CSVASGGSYNEQFF.

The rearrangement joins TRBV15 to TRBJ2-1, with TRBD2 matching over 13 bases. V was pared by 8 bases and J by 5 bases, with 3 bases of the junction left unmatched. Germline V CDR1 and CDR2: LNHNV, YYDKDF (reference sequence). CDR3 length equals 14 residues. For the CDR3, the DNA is TGTGCCACCGGACTAGCGGGAGTCGACAATGAGCAGTTCTTC. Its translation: CATGLAGVDNEQFF.

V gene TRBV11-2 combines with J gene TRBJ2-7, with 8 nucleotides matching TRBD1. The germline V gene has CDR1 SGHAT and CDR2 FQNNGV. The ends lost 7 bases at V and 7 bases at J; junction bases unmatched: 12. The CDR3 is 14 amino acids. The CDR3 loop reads CASNPGGAGGEQYF. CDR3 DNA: TGTGCCAGCAACCCAGGGGGCGCAGGGGGAGAGCAGTACTTC.

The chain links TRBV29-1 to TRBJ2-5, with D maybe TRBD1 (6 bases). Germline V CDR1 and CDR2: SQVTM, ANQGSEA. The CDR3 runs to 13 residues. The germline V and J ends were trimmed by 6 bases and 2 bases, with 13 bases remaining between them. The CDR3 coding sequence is TGCAGCGTGCCTACAACAGGGCAAGAGACCCAGTACTTC. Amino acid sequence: CSVPTTGQETQYF.

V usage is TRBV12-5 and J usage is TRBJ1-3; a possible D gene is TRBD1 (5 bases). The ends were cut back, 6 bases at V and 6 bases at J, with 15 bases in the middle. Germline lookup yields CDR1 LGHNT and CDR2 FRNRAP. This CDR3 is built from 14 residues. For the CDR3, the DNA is TGTGCTAGTGGCCCTCAGGGAATTGAAAACACCATATATTTT. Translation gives CASGPQGIENTIYF.

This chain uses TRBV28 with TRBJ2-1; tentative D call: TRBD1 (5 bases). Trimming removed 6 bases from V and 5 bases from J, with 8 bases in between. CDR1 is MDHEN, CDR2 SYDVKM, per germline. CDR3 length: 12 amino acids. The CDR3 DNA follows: TGTGCCAGCAGCAGGGCTGACAATGAGCAGTTCTTC. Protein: CASSRADNEQFF.